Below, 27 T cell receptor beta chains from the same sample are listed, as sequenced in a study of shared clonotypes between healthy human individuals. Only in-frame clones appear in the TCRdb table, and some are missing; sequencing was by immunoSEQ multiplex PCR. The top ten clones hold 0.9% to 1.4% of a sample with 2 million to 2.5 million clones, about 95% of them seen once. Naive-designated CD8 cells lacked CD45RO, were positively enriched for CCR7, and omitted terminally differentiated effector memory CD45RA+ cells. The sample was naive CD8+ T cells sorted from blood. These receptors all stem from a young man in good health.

CDR3 sequence reads: CASSEGSTDTQYF. For the CDR3, the DNA is TGTGCCAGTAGTGAGGGTAGCACAGATACGCAGTATTTT. This chain uses TRBV19 with TRBJ2-3; D perhaps matches TRBD2 (5 bases). Trimming took 5 bases from V and 0 from J, leaving 6 bases between them. The CDR3 totals 13 residues. The V gene's germline CDR1 is LNHDA and CDR2 SQIVND (reference sequence). Full variable domain (rest looked up from reference TRBV19 and TRBJ2-3): DGGITQSPKYLFRKEGQNVTLSCEQNLNHDAMYWYRQDPGQGLRLIYYSQIVNDFQKGDIAEGYSVSREKKESFPLTVTSAQKNPTAFYLCASSEGSTDTQYFGPGTRLTVL.

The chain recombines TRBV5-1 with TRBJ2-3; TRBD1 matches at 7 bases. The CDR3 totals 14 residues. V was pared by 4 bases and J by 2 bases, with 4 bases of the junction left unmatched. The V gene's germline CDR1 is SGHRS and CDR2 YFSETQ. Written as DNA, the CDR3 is TGCGCCAGCAGCCCGGACAGGACCACAGATACGCAGTATTTT. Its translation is CASSPDRTTDTQYF.

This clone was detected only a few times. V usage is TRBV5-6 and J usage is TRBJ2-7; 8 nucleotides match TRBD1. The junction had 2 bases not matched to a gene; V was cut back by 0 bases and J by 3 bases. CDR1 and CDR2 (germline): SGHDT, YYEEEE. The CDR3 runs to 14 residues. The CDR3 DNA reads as TGTGCCAGCAGCTTGGTGGACAGGGACTACGAGCAGTACTTC. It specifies CASSLVDRDYEQYF.

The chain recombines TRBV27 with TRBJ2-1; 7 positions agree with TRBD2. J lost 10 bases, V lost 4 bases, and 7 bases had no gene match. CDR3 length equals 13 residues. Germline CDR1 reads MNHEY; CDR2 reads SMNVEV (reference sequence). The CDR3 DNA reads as TGTGCCAGCAGTTCCCTAAGGGAGGGAGAGCAGTTCTTC. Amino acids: CASSSLREGEQFF.

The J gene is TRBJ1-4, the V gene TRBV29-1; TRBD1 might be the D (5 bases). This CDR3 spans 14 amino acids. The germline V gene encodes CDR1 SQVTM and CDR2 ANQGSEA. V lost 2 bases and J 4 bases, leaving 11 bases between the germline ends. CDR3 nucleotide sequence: TGCAGCGTTGAACTGGCGGGGGTTAATGAAAAACTGTTTTTT. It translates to CSVELAGVNEKLFF.

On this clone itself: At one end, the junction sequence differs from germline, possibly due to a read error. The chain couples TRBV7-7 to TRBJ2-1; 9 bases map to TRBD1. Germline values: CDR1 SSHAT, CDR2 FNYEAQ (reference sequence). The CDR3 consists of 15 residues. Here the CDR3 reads CASSEDRGNYNEQFF. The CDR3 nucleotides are TGTGCTAGCAGCGAGGACAGGGGAAACTACAATGAGCAGTTCTTC.

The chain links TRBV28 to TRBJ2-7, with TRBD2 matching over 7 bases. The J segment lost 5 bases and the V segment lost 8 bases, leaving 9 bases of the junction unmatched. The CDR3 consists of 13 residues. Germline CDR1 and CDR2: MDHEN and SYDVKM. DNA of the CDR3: TGTGCCAGCTGCCGCGGGGAGGGAAACGAGCAGTACTTC. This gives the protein CASCRGEGNEQYF.

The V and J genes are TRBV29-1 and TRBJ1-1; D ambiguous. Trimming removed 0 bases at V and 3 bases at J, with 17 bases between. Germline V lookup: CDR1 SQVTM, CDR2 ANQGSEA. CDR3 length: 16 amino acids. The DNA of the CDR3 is TGCAGCGTTGAAGATGTAGAGAGGGATTGGCACACTGAAGCTTTCTTT. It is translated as CSVEDVERDWHTEAFF.

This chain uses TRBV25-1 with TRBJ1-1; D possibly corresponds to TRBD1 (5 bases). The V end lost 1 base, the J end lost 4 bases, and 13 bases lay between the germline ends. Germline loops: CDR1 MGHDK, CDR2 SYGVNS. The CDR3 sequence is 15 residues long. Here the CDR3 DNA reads TGTGCCAGCAGTGAATGGTTGGGGGAAATCACTGAAGCTTTCTTT. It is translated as CASSEWLGEITEAFF.

CDR3 loop: CASRPGLGNQPQHF. CDR3 bases: TGTGCCAGCAGGCCCGGACTGGGCAATCAGCCCCAGCATTTT. This sequence joins TRBV6-5 and TRBJ1-5; D uncertain. Germline V gives CDR1 MNHEY, CDR2 SVGAGI. The germline V and J ends were trimmed by 6 bases and 2 bases, with 11 bases remaining between them. The CDR3 spans 14 residues.

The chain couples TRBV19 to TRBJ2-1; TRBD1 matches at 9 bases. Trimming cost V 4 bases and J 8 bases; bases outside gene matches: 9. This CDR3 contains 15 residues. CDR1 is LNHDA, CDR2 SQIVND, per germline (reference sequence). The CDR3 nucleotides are TGTGCCAGTAGTACTCCGGACAGGGGTGTCGATGAGCAGTTCTTC. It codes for CASSTPDRGVDEQFF. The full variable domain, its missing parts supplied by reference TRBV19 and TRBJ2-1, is DGGITQSPKYLFRKEGQNVTLSCEQNLNHDAMYWYRQDPGQGLRLIYYSQIVNDFQKGDIAEGYSVSREKKESFPLTVTSAQKNPTAFYLCASSTPDRGVDEQFFGPGTRLTVL.

For the CDR3, the DNA is TGTGCCAGCAGCCTCGTAGCGGGAGTTGGGACAGATACGCAGTATTTT. The encoded protein is CASSLVAGVGTDTQYF. The rearrangement uses TRBV7-9 and TRBJ2-3; 9 bases map to TRBD2. The CDR3 is made up of 16 amino acids. Per germline, CDR1 SEHNR and CDR2 FQNEAQ (reference sequence). Losses at the gene ends were 5 bases for V and 3 bases for J; bases not matched to a gene: 9.

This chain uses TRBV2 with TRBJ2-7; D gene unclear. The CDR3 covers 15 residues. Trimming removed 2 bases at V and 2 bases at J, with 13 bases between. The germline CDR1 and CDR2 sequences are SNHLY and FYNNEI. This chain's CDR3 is CASSEFLVETYEQYF. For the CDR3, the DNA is TGTGCCAGCAGTGAATTCCTGGTGGAAACCTACGAGCAGTACTTC.

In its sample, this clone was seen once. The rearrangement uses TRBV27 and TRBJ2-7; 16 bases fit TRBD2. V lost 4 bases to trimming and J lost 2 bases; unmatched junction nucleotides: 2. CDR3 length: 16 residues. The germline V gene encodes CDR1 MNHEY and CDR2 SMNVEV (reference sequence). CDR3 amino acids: CASSWGLAGGTYEQYF. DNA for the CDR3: TGTGCCAGCAGTTGGGGACTAGCGGGAGGGACCTACGAGCAGTACTTC.

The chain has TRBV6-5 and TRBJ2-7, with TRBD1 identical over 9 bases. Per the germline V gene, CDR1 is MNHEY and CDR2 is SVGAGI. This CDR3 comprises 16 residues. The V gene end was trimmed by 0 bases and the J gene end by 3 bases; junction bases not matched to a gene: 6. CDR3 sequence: CASSYSEGDRVYEQYF. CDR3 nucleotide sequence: TGTGCCAGCAGTTACTCGGAGGGGGACAGGGTCTACGAGCAGTACTTC.

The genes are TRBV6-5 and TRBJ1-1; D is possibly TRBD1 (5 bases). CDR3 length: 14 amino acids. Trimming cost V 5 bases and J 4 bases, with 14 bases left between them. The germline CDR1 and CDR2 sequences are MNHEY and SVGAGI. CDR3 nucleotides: TGTGCCAGCAGTAACGGTCAGGGAAGCACTGAAGCTTTCTTT. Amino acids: CASSNGQGSTEAFF.

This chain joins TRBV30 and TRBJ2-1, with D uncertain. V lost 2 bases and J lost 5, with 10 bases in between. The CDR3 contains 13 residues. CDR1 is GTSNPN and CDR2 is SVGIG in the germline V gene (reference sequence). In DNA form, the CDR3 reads TGTGCCTGGAGTCCAGAGCAGGACAATGAGCAGTTCTTC. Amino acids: CAWSPEQDNEQFF.

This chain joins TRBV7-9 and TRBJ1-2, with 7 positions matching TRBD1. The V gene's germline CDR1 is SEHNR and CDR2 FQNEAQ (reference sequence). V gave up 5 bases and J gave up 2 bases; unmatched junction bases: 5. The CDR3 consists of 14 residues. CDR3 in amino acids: CASSVGQENYGYTF. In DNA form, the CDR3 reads TGTGCCAGCAGCGTCGGACAGGAGAACTATGGCTACACCTTC.

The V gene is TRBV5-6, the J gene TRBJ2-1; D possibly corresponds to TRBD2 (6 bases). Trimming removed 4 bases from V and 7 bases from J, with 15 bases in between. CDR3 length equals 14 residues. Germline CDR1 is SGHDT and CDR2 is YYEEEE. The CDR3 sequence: CASSPEGPWNEQFF. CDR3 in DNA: TGTGCCAGCAGCCCGGAGGGACCGTGGAATGAGCAGTTCTTC. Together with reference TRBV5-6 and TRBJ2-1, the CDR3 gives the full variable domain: DAGVTQSPTHLIKTRGQQVTLRCSPKSGHDTVSWYQQALGQGPQFIFQYYEEEERQRGNFPDRFSGHQFPNYSSELNVNALLLGDSALYLCASSPEGPWNEQFFGPGTRLTVL.

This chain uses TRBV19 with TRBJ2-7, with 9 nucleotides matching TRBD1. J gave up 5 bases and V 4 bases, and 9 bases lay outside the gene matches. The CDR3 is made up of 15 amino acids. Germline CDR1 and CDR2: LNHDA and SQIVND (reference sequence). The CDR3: CASSRDWTGDHEQYF. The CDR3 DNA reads TGTGCCAGTAGTAGGGACTGGACAGGGGACCACGAGCAGTACTTC.

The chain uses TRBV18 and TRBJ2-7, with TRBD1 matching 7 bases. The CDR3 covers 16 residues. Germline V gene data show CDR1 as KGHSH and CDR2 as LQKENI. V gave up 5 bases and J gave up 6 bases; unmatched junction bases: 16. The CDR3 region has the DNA TGTGCCAGCTCATCCGGGACAGCCGTTACTCTACTCGAGCAGTACTTC. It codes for CASSSGTAVTLLEQYF.

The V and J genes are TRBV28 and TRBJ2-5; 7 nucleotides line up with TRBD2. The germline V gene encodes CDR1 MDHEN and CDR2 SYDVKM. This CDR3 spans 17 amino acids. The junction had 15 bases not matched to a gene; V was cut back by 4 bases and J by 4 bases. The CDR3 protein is CASSSGRESENRETQYF. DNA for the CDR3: TGTGCCAGCAGTTCGGGGCGGGAGTCGGAGAATCGAGAGACCCAGTACTTC.

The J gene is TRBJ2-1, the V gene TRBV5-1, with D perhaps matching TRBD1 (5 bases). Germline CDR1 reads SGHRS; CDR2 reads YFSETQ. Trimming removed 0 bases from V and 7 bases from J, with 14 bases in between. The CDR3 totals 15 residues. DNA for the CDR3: TGCGCCAGCAGCTTGGTACTACAACAGGCGAATGAGCAGTTCTTC. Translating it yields CASSLVLQQANEQFF.

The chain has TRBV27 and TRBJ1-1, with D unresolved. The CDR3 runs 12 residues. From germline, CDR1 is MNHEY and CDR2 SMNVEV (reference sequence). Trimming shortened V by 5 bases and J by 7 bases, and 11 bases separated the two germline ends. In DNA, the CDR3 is TGTGCCAGCAGTGCAGGTTTGAATGAAGCTTTCTTT. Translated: CASSAGLNEAFF.

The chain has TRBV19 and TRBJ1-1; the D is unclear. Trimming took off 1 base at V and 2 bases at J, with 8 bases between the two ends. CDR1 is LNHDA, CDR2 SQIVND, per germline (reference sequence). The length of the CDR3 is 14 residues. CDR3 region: CASSIAAANTEAFF. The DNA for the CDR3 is TGTGCCAGTAGTATAGCGGCAGCTAACACTGAAGCTTTCTTT.

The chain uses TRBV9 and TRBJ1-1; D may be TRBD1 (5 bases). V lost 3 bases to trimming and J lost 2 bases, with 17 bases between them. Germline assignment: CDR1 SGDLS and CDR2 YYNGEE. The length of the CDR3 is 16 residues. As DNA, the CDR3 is TGTGCCAGCAGCGCACCCCTAACAGGAACTAACACTGAAGCTTTCTTT. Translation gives CASSAPLTGTNTEAFF.

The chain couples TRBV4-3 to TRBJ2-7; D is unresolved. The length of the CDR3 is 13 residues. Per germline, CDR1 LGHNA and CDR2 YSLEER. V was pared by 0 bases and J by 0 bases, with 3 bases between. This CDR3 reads CASSQDDSYEQYF. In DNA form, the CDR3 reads TGCGCCAGCAGCCAAGATGACTCCTACGAGCAGTACTTC.